The entry below gives a single TCR beta chain sequence along with its context. The target antigen is unknown. The sample is drawn from a study of cytomegalovirus exposure and HLA in healthy donors. Overall study findings and caveats: A later analysis found TCR association rates differed by HLA locus, highest for DRB1 and lowest for HLA-C. The authors enumerated 150 to 200 TCR beta chains as linked to cytomegalovirus.

Use of 60 Vbeta and 13 Jbeta primers characterized the PCR. This table comes from immunoSEQ multiplex PCR, and its TCRdb copy is limited to in-frame clones, with some not included. The sample contains about 100,000 clones, about 80% of which appear only once. The CDR3 is 15 residues long. Germline-derived CDR1 and CDR2 are MNHNS and SASEGT. Trimming shortened V by 6 bases and J by 6 bases, and 21 bases separated the two germline ends. This sequence originates from a man aged 35 to 55 in good health and CMV-seronegative. The rearrangement uses TRBV6-1 and TRBJ2-7; TRBD1 is a possible D gene (6 bases). Sample: PBMCs. This CDR3 reads CASRIEMDRSAEQYF. The CDR3 DNA follows: TGTGCCAGCAGAATAGAAATGGACAGATCGGCCGAGCAGTACTTC.